These 17 T cell receptor beta chains were all obtained from the same sample, sequenced in a study of Tregs in tolerant kidney transplant recipients. The method was immunoSEQ multiplex PCR; TCRdb's version includes in-frame clones alone and lacks a portion of them. The sample lists about 18,000 clones; roughly 82% were seen once. Sample: Tregs from blood. The receptors shown here come from a human donor in good health.

This clone was seen only a few times. This chain's CDR3 is CASSIRQGKYEQYF. DNA of the CDR3: TGCGCCAGCAGCATTCGACAGGGCAAATACGAGCAGTACTTC. The chain combines TRBV5-1 with TRBJ2-7, with 7 bases lining up with TRBD1. CDR3 length equals 14 residues. CDR1 is SGHRS and CDR2 is YFSETQ in the germline V gene. With 4 bases clipped from V and 4 bases from J, the junction kept 8 bases outside the gene matches.

The CDR3 nucleotides read TGCGCCAGCAGCACTGGACAGGGCCGGTATGAAAAACTGTTTTTT. It yields the protein CASSTGQGRYEKLFF. The V call is TRBV5-1, the J call TRBJ1-4; 8 bases fit TRBD1. After removal of 4 bases from V and 6 bases from J, the junction contained 8 bases not matched to a gene. This CDR3 contains 15 residues. The germline CDR1 and CDR2 sequences are SGHRS and YFSETQ.

Remarks on this clone: The junction departs from germline at one end; a sequencing error may be responsible. The V gene is TRBV4-1, the J gene TRBJ2-7; D may be TRBD1 (6 bases). The germline V gene encodes CDR1 MGHRA and CDR2 YSYEKL. The CDR3 is made up of 13 amino acids. CDR3 residues: CASSLDRKYEQYF. The CDR3 nucleotides read TGTGCCAGCAGCTTGGACAGAAAATACGAGCAGTACTTC.

The rearrangement links TRBV5-8 to TRBJ1-1; perhaps TRBD1 as D (5 bases). This CDR3 comprises 15 residues. Germline values: CDR1 SGHTS, CDR2 YDEGEE. V gave up 6 bases and J gave up 5 bases, with 20 bases separating them. The CDR3 nucleotides read TGTGCCAGCAACAACGGGACCAGTAGGGTGACTGAAGCTTTCTTT. Its translation is CASNNGTSRVTEAFF.

The chain has TRBV7-6 and TRBJ1-3; D remains unclear. The length of the CDR3 is 12 residues. From germline, CDR1 is SGHVS and CDR2 FNYEAQ. The V end was cut by 2 bases, the J end by 4 bases, with 3 bases between. The CDR3 is CASSLSGNTIYF. CDR3 DNA: TGTGCCAGCAGCTTATCCGGAAACACCATATATTTT.

This chain joins TRBV6-6 and TRBJ2-1, with D possibly TRBD2 on 6 matching bases. CDR3 size: 16 residues. Germline V gene sequence: CDR1 MNHNY, CDR2 SVGAGI (reference sequence). Trimming removed 5 bases from V and 0 bases from J, with 14 bases in between. The CDR3 loop is CASSRPSASSYNEQFF. The CDR3 DNA follows: TGTGCCAGCAGTCGACCTAGCGCGAGCTCCTACAATGAGCAGTTCTTC.

About this clone: The same CDR3 arises from other DNA sequences in this sample as well. This chain links TRBV5-1 with TRBJ2-7; TRBD1 matches at 7 bases. CDR1 and CDR2 from the germline V gene are SGHRS and YFSETQ. This CDR3 contains 16 residues. J was trimmed by 5 bases and V by 4 bases; bases with no gene match: 15. Written as DNA, the CDR3 is TGCGCCAGCAGCCGCAACAGGGGTCTGGCGGCGGACGAGCAGTACTTC. Residues: CASSRNRGLAADEQYF.

The chain has TRBV19 and TRBJ1-2, with no clear D. This CDR3 has 12 amino acids. Germline assignment: CDR1 LNHDA and CDR2 SQIVND (reference sequence). Deletions cut 3 bases from V and 8 bases from J, with 10 bases between. CDR3 nucleotide sequence: TGTGCCAGTAGTATGGGCGGATGGGGCTACACCTTC. Translation gives CASSMGGWGYTF.

The chain couples TRBV6-1 to TRBJ2-7; D might be TRBD1 (5 bases). The CDR3 contains 13 residues. V was pared by 5 bases and J by 0 bases, with 8 bases between. Germline V gene data show CDR1 as MNHNS and CDR2 as SASEGT. The CDR3 nucleotides are TGTGCCAGCAGTTCGGACAACTCCTACGAGCAGTACTTC. Protein product: CASSSDNSYEQYF.

The J gene is TRBJ2-7, the V gene TRBV29-1; D may be TRBD2 (7 bases). This CDR3 contains 12 residues. Germline CDR1 and CDR2: SQVTM and ANQGSEA. V lost 6 bases and J 9 bases, leaving 18 bases between the germline ends. The CDR3 loop reads CSVPDGGRRQYF. For the CDR3, the DNA is TGCAGCGTCCCTGACGGGGGGCGCCGGCAGTACTTC.

The V gene is TRBV10-2, the J gene TRBJ2-7; the D gene is possibly TRBD2 (5 bases). Trimming removed 1 base at V and 3 bases at J, with 10 bases between. CDR3 size: 14 residues. CDR1 is WSHSY, CDR2 SAAADI, per germline. CDR3 residues: CASSEWGRGYEQYF. CDR3 bases: TGCGCCAGCAGTGAGTGGGGTCGGGGCTACGAGCAGTACTTC.

This clone has just a few counts. The V gene is TRBV2, the J gene TRBJ1-2, with a possible D match to TRBD1 (6 bases). V lost 9 bases, J lost 1 base, and 6 bases lay in between. Germline V gene data show CDR1 as SNHLY and CDR2 as FYNNEI. The CDR3 spans 11 residues. The CDR3 DNA is TGTGCCAGACAGGGTAACTATGGCTACACCTTC. Translation: CARQGNYGYTF.

This clone was seen just once. The chain recombines TRBV11-1 with TRBJ2-1; D may be TRBD2 (6 bases). This CDR3 region has 12 residues. V was clipped by 2 bases and J by 13 bases, with 12 bases between them. From germline, CDR1 is SGHAT and CDR2 FQDESV (reference sequence). In nucleotides, the CDR3 is TGTGCCAGCAGCTTAAACGCGGGACTTCAGTTCTTC. This sequence encodes CASSLNAGLQFF.

This chain connects TRBV29-1 to TRBJ1-1; D is perhaps TRBD1 (5 bases). The germline CDR1 and CDR2 sequences are SQVTM and ANQGSEA. CDR3 size: 13 residues. With 4 bases removed from V and 3 bases from J, the gap between germline ends came to 12 bases. The DNA for the CDR3 is TGCAGCGTTGGCAACAGGTTTCACACTGAAGCTTTCTTT. It encodes CSVGNRFHTEAFF.

The chain employs TRBV7-2 and TRBJ2-1; 14 nucleotides line up with TRBD2. J gave up 8 bases and V 8 bases, and 17 bases lay outside the gene matches. CDR3 length: 18 residues. The germline CDR1 and CDR2 sequences are SGHTA and FQGNSA. CDR3 protein: CASSQTSGGVGVVDEQFF. The DNA for the CDR3 is TGTGCCAGCTCGCAGACTAGCGGGGGGGTAGGTGTAGTGGATGAGCAGTTCTTC.

V and J are TRBV11-2 and TRBJ2-3; D remains ambiguous. Germline CDR1 reads SGHAT; CDR2 reads FQNNGV. This CDR3 region has 14 residues. Trimming pared 1 base from V and 3 bases from J, leaving 8 bases between. The CDR3 nucleotides read TGTGCCAGCAGCTTAGGAGCTAGAACAGATACGCAGTATTTT. Amino acids: CASSLGARTDTQYF.

The V and J genes are TRBV7-6 and TRBJ2-3, with 7 bases that match TRBD2. This CDR3 comprises 16 residues. V lost 1 base to trimming and J lost 1 base; unmatched junction nucleotides: 5. Germline loops: CDR1 SGHVS, CDR2 FNYEAQ. CDR3 protein: CASSLVGGSGTDTQYF. CDR3 bases: TGTGCCAGCAGCTTAGTCGGCGGGAGCGGCACAGATACGCAGTATTTT.